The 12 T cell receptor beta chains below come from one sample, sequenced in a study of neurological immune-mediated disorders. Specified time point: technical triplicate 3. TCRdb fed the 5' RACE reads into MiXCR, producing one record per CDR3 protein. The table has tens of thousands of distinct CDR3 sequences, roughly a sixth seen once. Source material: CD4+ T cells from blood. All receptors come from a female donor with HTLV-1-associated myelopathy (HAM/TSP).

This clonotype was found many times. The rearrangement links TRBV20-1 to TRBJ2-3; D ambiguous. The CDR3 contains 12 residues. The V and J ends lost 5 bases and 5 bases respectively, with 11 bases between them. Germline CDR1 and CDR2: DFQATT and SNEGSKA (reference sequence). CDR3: CSAGTRVDTQYF. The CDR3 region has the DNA TGCAGTGCTGGTACTCGGGTAGATACGCAGTATTTT.

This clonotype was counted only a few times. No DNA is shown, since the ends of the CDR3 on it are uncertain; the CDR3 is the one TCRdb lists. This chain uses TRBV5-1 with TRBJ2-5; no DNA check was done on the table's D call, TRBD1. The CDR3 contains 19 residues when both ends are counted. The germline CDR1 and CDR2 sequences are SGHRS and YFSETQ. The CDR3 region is CASSFYICSGTSWGETQYF.

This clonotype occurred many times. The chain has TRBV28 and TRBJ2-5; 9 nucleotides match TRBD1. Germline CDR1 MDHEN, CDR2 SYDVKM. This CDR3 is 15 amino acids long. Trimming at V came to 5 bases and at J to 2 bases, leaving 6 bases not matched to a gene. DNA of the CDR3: TGTGCCAGCAGTCCCCACGGGACAGGGCAAGAGACCCAGTACTTC. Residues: CASSPHGTGQETQYF.

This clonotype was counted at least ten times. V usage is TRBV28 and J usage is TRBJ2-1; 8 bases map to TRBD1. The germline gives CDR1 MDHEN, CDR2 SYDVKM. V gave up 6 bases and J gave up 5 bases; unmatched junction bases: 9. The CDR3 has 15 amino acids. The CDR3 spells CASSRPGQVDNEQFF. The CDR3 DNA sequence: TGTGCCAGCAGCCGACCGGGACAGGTTGACAATGAGCAGTTCTTC.

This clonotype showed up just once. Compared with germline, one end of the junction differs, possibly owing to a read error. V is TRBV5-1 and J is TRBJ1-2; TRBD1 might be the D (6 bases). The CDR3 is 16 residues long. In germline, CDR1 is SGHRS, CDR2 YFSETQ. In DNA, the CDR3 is TGCACCAGCAGCTTGGACCGGGACACTTCGGATCATGGCTACACCTTC. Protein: CTSSLDRDTSDHGYTF. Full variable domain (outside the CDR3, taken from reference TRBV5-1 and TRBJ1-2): KAGVTQTPRYLIKTRGQQVTLSCSPISGHRSVSWYQQTPGQGLQFLFEYFSETQRNKGNFPGRFSGRQFSNSRSEMNVSTLELGDSALYLCTSSLDRDTSDHGYTFGSGTRLTVV.

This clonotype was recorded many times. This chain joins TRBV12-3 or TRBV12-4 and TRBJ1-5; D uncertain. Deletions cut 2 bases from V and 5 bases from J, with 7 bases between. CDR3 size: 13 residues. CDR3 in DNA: TGTGCCAGCAGTTTAAATGGGGATCAGCCCCAGCATTTT. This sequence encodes CASSLNGDQPQHF.

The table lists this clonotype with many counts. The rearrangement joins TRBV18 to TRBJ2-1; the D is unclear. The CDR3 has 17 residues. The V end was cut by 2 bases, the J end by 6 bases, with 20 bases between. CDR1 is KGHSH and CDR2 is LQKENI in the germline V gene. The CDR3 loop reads CASSPYSLAAAVNEQFF. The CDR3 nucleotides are TGTGCCAGCTCACCATATTCCCTCGCTGCCGCGGTCAATGAGCAGTTCTTC.

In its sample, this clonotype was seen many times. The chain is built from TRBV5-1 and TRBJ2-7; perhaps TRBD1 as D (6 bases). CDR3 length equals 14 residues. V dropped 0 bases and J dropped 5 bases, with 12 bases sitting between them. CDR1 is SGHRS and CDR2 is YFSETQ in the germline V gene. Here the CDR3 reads CASSLEQGWDEQYF. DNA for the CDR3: TGCGCCAGCAGCTTGGAACAGGGCTGGGACGAGCAGTACTTC.

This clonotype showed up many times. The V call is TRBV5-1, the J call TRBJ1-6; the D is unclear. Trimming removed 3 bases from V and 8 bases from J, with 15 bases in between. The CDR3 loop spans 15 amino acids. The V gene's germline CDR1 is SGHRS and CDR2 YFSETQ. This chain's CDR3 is CASSSNTTPDSPLHF. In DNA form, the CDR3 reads TGCGCCAGCAGCTCAAACACTACCCCTGATTCACCCCTCCACTTT. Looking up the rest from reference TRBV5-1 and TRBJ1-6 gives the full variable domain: KAGVTQTPRYLIKTRGQQVTLSCSPISGHRSVSWYQQTPGQGLQFLFEYFSETQRNKGNFPGRFSGRQFSNSRSEMNVSTLELGDSALYLCASSSNTTPDSPLHFGNGTRLTVT.

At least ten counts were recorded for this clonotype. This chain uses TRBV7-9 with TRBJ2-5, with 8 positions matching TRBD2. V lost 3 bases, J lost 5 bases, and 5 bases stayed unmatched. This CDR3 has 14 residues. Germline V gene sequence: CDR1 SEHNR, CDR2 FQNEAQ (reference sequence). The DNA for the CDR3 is TGTGCCAGCAGCTTCGGGGGGGCCTCGGAGACCCAGTACTTC. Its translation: CASSFGGASETQYF. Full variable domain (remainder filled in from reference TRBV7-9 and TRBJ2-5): DTGVSQNPRHKITKRGQNVTFRCDPISEHNRLYWYRQTLGQGPEFLTYFQNEAQLEKSRLLSDRFSAERPKGSFSTLEIQRTEQGDSAMYLCASSFGGASETQYFGPGTRLLVL.

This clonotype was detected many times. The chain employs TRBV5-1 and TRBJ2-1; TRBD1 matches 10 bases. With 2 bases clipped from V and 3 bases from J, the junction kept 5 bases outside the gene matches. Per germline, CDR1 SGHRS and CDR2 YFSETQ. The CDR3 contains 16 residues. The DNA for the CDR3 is TGCGCCAGCAGCTTCGACGGGACAGGGGTCTACAATGAGCAGTTCTTC. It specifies CASSFDGTGVYNEQFF.

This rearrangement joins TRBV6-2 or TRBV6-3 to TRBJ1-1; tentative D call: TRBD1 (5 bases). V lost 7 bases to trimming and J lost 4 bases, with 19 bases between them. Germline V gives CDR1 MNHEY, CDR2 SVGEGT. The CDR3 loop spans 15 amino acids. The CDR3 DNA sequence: TGTGCCAGCATGACAGTCCTTCCTCGAGGCACTGAAGCTTTCTTT. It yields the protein CASMTVLPRGTEAFF.